Sequencing of this T cell receptor beta chain was carried out in a study of cytomegalovirus exposure and HLA in healthy donors. Study-level background: A prior analysis found 100 million to 140 million unique TCR beta sequences from roughly 180 million T cells. Findings and caveats of the study: Listed as cytomegalovirus-associated were over 150 TCR beta chains. A later analysis linked a missense variant in DCLRE1C to the trimming of TCR beta V and J genes.

The PCR used 60 Vbeta and 13 Jbeta primers. The table came from immunoSEQ multiplex PCR; TCRdb's copy has only in-frame clones and leaves some out. The table has about 270,000 clones, more than 55% seen once. This CDR3 has 15 residues. V dropped 3 bases and J dropped 6 bases, with 15 bases sitting between them. In germline, CDR1 is LNHDA, CDR2 SQIVND (reference sequence). This clone was found a few times. The target antigen is unknown. The sequenced sample consisted of PBMCs. The sequence derives from a female donor in good health and CMV-seronegative. V is TRBV19 and J is TRBJ1-5; the D gene is possibly TRBD1 (6 bases). DNA of the CDR3: TGTGCCAGTAGTATCCCCCAGGGGACGAGTCAGCCCCAGCATTTT. It specifies CASSIPQGTSQPQHF.